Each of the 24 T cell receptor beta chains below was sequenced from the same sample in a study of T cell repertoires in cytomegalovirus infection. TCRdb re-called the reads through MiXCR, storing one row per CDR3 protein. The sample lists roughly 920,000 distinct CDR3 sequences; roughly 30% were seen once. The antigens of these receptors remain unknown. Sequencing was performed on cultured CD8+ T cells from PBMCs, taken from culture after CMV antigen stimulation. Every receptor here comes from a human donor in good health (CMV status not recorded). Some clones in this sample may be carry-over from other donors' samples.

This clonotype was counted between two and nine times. CDR3 bases: TGTGCTAGTGAGCGCCCTAGTTCGAACACCGGGGAGCTGTTTTTT. It translates to CASERPSSNTGELFF. V gene TRBV12-5 combines with J gene TRBJ2-2; unclear D gene. V was pared by 7 bases and J by 0 bases, with 12 bases between. The CDR3 is 15 residues long. CDR1 and CDR2 (germline): LGHNT, FRNRAP. Using reference TRBV12-5 and TRBJ2-2 for the parts outside the CDR3, the full variable domain is DARVTQTPRHKVTEMGQEVTMRCQPILGHNTVFWYRQTMMQGLELLAYFRNRAPLDDSGMPKDRFSAEMPDATLATLKIQPSEPRDSAVYFCASERPSSNTGELFFGEGSRLTVL.

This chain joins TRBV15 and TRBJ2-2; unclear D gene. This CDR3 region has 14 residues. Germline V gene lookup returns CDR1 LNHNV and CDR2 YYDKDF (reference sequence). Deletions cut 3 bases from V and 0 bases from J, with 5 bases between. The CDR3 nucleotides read TGTGCCACCAGCAGGACACCGAACACCGGGGAGCTGTTTTTT. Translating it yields CATSRTPNTGELFF.

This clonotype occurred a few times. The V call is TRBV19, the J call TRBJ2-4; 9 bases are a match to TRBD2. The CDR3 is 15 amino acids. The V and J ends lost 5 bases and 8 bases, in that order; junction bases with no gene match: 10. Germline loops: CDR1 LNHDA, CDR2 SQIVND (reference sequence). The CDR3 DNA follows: TGTGCCAGTAGTTCGGGACTAGCTCTTCTTGACATTCAGTACTTC. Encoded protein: CASSSGLALLDIQYF. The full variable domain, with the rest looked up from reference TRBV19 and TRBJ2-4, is DGGITQSPKYLFRKEGQNVTLSCEQNLNHDAMYWYRQDPGQGLRLIYYSQIVNDFQKGDIAEGYSVSREKKESFPLTVTSAQKNPTAFYLCASSSGLALLDIQYFGAGTRLSVL.

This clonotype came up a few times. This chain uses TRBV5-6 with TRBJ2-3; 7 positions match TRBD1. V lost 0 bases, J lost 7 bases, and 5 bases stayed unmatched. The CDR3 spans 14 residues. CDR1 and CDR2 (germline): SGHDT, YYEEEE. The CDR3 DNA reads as TGTGCCAGCAGCTTGGCCGGGACAGCTAATACGCAGTATTTT. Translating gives CASSLAGTANTQYF. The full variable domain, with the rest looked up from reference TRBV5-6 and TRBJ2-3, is DAGVTQSPTHLIKTRGQQVTLRCSPKSGHDTVSWYQQALGQGPQFIFQYYEEEERQRGNFPDRFSGHQFPNYSSELNVNALLLGDSALYLCASSLAGTANTQYFGPGTRLTVL.

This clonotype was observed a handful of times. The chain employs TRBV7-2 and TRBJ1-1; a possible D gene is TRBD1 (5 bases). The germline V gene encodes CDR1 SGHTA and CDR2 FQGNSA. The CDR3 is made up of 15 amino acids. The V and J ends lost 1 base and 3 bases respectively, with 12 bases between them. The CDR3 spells CASSLVWGSDTEAFF. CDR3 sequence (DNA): TGTGCCAGCAGCTTAGTTTGGGGGTCCGACACTGAAGCTTTCTTT.

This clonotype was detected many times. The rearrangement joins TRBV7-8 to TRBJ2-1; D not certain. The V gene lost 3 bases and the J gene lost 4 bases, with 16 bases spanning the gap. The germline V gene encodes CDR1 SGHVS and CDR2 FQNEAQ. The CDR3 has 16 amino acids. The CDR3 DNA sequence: TGTGCCAGCAGCTTTTTCACCGGACCAAGTTACAATGAGCAGTTCTTC. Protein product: CASSFFTGPSYNEQFF.

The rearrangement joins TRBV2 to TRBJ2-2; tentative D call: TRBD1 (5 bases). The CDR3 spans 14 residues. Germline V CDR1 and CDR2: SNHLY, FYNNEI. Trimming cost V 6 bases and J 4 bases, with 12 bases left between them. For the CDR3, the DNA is TGTGCCAGCAGCCTCAGGGAATCCACCGGGGAGCTGTTTTTT. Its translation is CASSLRESTGELFF.

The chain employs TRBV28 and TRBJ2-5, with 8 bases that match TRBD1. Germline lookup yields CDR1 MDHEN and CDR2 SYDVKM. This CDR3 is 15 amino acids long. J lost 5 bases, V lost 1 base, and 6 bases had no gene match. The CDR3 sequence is CASSLLTGVQETQYF. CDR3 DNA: TGTGCCAGCAGTTTATTGACAGGGGTACAGGAGACCCAGTACTTC. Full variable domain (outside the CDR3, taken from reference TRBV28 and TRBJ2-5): DVKVTQSSRYLVKRTGEKVFLECVQDMDHENMFWYRQDPGLGLRLIYFSYDVKMKEKGDIPEGYSVSREKKERFSLILESASTNQTSMYLCASSLLTGVQETQYFGPGTRLLVL.

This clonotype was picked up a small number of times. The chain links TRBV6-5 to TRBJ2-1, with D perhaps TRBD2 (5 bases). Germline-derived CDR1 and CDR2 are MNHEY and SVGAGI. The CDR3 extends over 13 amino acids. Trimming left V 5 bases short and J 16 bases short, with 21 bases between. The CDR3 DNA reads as TGTGCCAGCAGTCCCAGAATGAGGGATGATTTATTCTTC. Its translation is CASSPRMRDDLFF.

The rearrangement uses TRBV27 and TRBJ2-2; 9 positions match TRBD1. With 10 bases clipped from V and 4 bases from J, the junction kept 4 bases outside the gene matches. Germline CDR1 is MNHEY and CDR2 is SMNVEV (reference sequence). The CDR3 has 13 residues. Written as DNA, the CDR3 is TGTGCCACTACGGACAGGGGCACCGGGGAGCTGTTTTTT. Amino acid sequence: CATTDRGTGELFF.

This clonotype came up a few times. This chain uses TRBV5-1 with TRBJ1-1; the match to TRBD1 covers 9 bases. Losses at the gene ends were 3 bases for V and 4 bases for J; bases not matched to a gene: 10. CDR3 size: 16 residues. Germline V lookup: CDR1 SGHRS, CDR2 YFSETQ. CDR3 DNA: TGCGCCAGCAGCTCGGGACAGGGATATTCGGGCACTGAAGCTTTCTTT. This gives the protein CASSSGQGYSGTEAFF.

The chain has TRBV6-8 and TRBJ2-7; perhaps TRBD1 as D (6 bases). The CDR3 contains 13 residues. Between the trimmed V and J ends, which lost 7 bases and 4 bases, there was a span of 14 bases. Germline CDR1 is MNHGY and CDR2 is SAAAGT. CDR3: CASKIQGGYEQYV. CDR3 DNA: TGTGCCAGCAAAATACAGGGTGGGTACGAGCAGTACGTC.

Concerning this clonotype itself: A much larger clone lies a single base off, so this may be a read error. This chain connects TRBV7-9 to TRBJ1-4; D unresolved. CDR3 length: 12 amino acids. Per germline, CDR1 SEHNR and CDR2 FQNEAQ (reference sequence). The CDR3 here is CANSLGDEKLFF. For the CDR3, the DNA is TGTGCCAACAGCTTAGGAGATGAAAAACTGTTTTTT. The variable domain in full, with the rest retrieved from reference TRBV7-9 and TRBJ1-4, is DTGVSQNPRHKITKRGQNVTFRCDPISEHNRLYWYRQTLGQGPEFLTYFQNEAQLEKSRLLSDRFSAERPKGSFSTLEIQRTEQGDSAMYLCANSLGDEKLFFGSGTQLSVL.

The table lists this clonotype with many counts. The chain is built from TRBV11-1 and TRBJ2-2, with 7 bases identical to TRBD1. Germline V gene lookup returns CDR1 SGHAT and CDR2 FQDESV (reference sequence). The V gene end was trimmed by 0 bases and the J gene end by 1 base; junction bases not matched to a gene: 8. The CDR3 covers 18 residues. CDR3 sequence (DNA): TGTGCCAGCAGCTTAGCCCGGTACGGACAGGTGAACACCGGGGAGCTGTTTTTT. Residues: CASSLARYGQVNTGELFF.

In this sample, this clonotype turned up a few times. The CDR3 reads CASRREPNTEAFF. Here the CDR3 DNA reads TGTGCCAGCAGAAGGGAGCCGAACACTGAAGCTTTCTTT. V gene TRBV2 combines with J gene TRBJ1-1; D not resolved. Germline CDR1 is SNHLY and CDR2 is FYNNEI. The CDR3 contains 13 residues. Trimming pared 6 bases from V and 1 base from J, leaving 9 bases between.

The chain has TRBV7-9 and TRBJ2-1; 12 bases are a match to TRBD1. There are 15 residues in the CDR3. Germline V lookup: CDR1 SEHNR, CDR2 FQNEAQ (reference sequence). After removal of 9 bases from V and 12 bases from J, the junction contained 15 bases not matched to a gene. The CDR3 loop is CARSAWDRGRIGQFF. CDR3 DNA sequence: TGTGCCAGGAGTGCGTGGGACAGGGGGCGAATCGGGCAGTTCTTC. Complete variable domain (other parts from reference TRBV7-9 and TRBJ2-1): DTGVSQNPRHKITKRGQNVTFRCDPISEHNRLYWYRQTLGQGPEFLTYFQNEAQLEKSRLLSDRFSAERPKGSFSTLEIQRTEQGDSAMYLCARSAWDRGRIGQFFGPGTRLTVL.

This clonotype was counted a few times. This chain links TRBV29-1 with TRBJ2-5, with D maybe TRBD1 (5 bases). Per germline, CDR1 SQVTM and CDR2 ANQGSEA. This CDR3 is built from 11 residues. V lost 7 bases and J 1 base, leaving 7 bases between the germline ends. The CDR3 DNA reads TGCAGCGCCAGGGTCCAAGAGACCCAGTACTTC. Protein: CSARVQETQYF. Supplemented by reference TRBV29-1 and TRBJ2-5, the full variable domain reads SAVISQKPSRDICQRGTSLTIQCQVDSQVTMMFWYRQQPGQSLTLIATANQGSEATYESGFVIDKFPISRPNLTFSTLTVSNMSPEDSSIYLCSARVQETQYFGPGTRLLVL.

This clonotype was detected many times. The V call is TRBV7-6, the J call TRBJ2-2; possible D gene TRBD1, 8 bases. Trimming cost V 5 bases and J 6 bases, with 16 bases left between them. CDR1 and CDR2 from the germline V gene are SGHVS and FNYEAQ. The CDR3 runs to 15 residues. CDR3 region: CASSPWTGRAGELFF. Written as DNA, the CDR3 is TGTGCCAGCAGCCCGTGGACAGGGAGGGCCGGGGAGCTGTTTTTT.

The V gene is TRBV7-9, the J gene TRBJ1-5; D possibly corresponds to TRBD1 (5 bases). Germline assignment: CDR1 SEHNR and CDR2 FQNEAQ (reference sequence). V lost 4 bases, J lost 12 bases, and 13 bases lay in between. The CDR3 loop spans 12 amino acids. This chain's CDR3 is CASSSGGEDQHF. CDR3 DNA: TGTGCCAGCAGCTCGGGAGGGGAGGACCAGCATTTT.

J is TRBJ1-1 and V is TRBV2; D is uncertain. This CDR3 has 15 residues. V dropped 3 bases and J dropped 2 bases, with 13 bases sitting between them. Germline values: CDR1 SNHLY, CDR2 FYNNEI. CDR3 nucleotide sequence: TGTGCCAGCAGTGAGTGGGTTGGCAGAAACACTGAAGCTTTCTTT. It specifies CASSEWVGRNTEAFF.

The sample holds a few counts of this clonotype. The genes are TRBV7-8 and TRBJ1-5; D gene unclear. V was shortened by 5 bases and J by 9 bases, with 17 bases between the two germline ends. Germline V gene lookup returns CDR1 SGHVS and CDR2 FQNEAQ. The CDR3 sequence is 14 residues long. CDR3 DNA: TGTGCCAGCAGCGCCCTGAGGGTTTTTCCGCCCCAGCATTTT. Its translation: CASSALRVFPPQHF.

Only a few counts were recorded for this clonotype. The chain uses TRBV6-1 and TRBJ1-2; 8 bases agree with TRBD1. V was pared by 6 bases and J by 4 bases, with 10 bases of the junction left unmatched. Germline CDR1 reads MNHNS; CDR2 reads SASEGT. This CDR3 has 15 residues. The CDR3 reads CASRGQGSITYGYTF. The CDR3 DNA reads TGTGCCAGCAGAGGACAGGGAAGTATCACCTATGGCTACACCTTC.

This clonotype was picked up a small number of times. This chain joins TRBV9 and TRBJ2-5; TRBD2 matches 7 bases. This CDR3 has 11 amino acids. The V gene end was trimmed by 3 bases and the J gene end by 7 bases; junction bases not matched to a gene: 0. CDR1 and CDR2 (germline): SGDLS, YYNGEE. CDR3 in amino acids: CASSASGTQYF. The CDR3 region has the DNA TGTGCCAGCAGCGCTAGCGGGACCCAGTACTTC.

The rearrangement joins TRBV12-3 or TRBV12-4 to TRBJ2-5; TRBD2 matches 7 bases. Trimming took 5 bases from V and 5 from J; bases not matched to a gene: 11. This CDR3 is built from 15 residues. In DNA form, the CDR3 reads TGTGCCAGCAGTGCCGCCCGGGGGGAGGCGGAGACCCAGTACTTC. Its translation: CASSAARGEAETQYF.